The entry below describes one T cell receptor (beta chain). Its antigen is currently not known. Base qualities are not recorded, but no much larger clone differs from it by a single base. These data belong to a study of T-cell memory formation after mild COVID-19 (dated by TCRdb to the early 2020s). Looking at the study overall: TCR sequence clusters from the two donors were largely donor specific. T-cell clones expanding and contracting after mild COVID-19 in two donors were tracked by longitudinal TCRalpha and TCRbeta repertoire sequencing. The cohort was made up of two young adult volunteers, one female and one male, who were previously healthy.

TCRdb lists the instrument as Illumina NovaSeq 6000. cDNA libraries for TCRalpha and TCRbeta were prepared by 5'RACE using constant-segment primers, with sample barcodes and unique molecular identifiers added. Trizol reagent was used to extract RNA from every sample. Library amplification was performed in two PCR steps, and a second sample barcode and Illumina TruSeq adapters were introduced in the second step. The libraries were sequenced on an Illumina NovaSeq using 2 x 150 bp paired-end reads. As for the original processing: Reads were demultiplexed and collapsed into UMI-guided consensus sequences with migec v1.2.7. Using mixcr v2.1.11, UMI consensuses were aligned to TRA and TRB V and J templates and then assembled into clonotypes. A clonotype was counted as expanded or contracted only when both edgeR and NoisET called the clonotype significant, with the noise models trained on biological replicates. For edgeR calls, the cutoffs were a false discovery rate-adjusted p below 0.01 and a log2 fold-change threshold of 1. As an exploratory analysis of dynamics, max-normalized trajectories of the 1000 most abundant clonotypes were examined with PCA combined with hierarchical clustering. The CD4 or CD8 phenotype of responding clones was assigned using the separately sequenced CD4+ and CD8+ repertoires. Using fastp at Q25 and MiXCR, TCRdb reprocessed the public reads and kept productive beta chains. Entries that share a CDR3 protein sequence are merged under the most common genes and DNA. These V and J calls are TCRdb output, not the study's own analysis. In all, the sample holds about 200,000 distinct CDR3 sequences, and about a sixth of those were seen once. The ten top clones hold roughly 1.9% of the sample.

Paper-wide results and their limitations: The study covered only a couple of mild cases, and larger cohorts including severe cases with pre-infection samples were considered necessary. Clones that contracted from day 15 to 85 showed balanced CD4/CD8 phenotypes, whereas a second wave of clones that expanded from day 15 to 37 leaned towards CD4+. Some responding clones were found in pre-infection memory, which suggests that pre-existing cross-reactive memory T cells took part in the SARS-CoV-2 response. The second-wave clones that peaked on day 37 were not confirmed to be SARS-CoV-2 specific. Contracting CD4+ clones were located mainly in the CM and EM memory subsets, whereas CD8+ clones were found to be enriched in EMRA.

Ficoll-Paque density gradient centrifugation was the method used to isolate PBMCs. The germline V gene (reference sequence) yields SEHNR for CDR1 and FQNEAQ for CDR2. The CDR3 covers 18 residues, taking in both the cysteine and the phenylalanine. The only DNA kept is the CDR3, 54 bases in frame from the first base. V and J lose 5 bases and 0 bases, and a span of 22 bases separates them. This clonotype was obtained from an adult woman who had mild COVID-19 (a few samples of this study predate the infection). The sample titles of this study are shuffled in the database, so cell type and time point are left out; the donor was told from shared clones. Sequenced material: PBMCs or a T cell subset sorted from them (not recorded which). Here the chain combines TRBV7-9 and TRBJ1-2; a tentative D call is TRBD1 (6 bases match). The CDR3 region reads CASSRRGTTQGTNYGYTF. The DNA reads as follows: TGTGCCAGCAGCCGCCGGGGGACAACACAAGGGACTAACTATGGCTACACCTTC.